These 27 T cell receptor beta chains share one sample of origin, sequenced in a study of OX40 agonist ivuxolimab in advanced cancers. Assay: immunoSEQ multiplex PCR; the TCRdb copy retains only in-frame clones and omits some. The sample has fewer than 75,000 clones; about 87% are singletons. Source: CD4+ or CD8+ T cells sorted from blood, taken in a trial of the OX40 agonist ivuxolimab. The origin of the receptors is an adult with an advanced solid tumor such as melanoma, head and neck, liver or kidney cancer.

On this clone itself: It is unclear where the CDR3 begins or ends on the DNA, so no DNA is shown, and the CDR3 is as TCRdb lists it. The chain joins TRBV12-2 to TRBJ1-1; TRBD1 reflects the table's D call only, with no check against the DNA. TRBV12-2 is flagged as a pseudogene. The CDR3 contains 14 residues when both ends are counted. CDR3 residues: CASRFGQGSTEAFF.

This clone showed up just once. V and J are TRBV30 and TRBJ2-2, with TRBD2 matching 7 bases. V lost 0 bases and J lost 5; bases outside the gene matches: 6. The CDR3 sequence is 15 residues long. The V gene's germline CDR1 is GTSNPN and CDR2 SVGIG (reference sequence). The CDR3 DNA is TGTGCCTGGAGTGTCCCTCGGGGGGTAACCGGGGAGCTGTTTTTT. Residues: CAWSVPRGVTGELFF. The whole variable domain, filled in from reference TRBV30 and TRBJ2-2, reads SQTIHQWPATLVQPVGSPLSLECTVEGTSNPNLYWYRQAAGRGLQLLFYSVGIGQISSEVPQNLSASRPQDRQFILSSKKLLLSDSGFYLCAWSVPRGVTGELFFGEGSRLTVL.

The CDR3 DNA is TGTGCCTGGAGCTCCGGACTAGCCTACGAGCAGTACTTC. This encodes CAWSSGLAYEQYF. V is TRBV30 and J is TRBJ2-7, with TRBD2 matching over 7 bases. From germline, CDR1 is GTSNPN and CDR2 SVGIG (reference sequence). The junction had 4 bases not matched to a gene; V was cut back by 3 bases and J by 2 bases. The length of the CDR3 is 13 residues.

The chain uses TRBV2 and TRBJ2-2; unclear D gene. This CDR3 spans 13 amino acids. Germline assignment: CDR1 SNHLY and CDR2 FYNNEI. With 6 bases removed from V and 1 base from J, the gap between germline ends came to 6 bases. Here the CDR3 reads CASSPQNTGELFF. The CDR3 coding sequence is TGTGCCAGCAGCCCACAGAACACCGGGGAGCTGTTTTTT.

V and J are TRBV5-1 and TRBJ1-2; D possibly corresponds to TRBD1 (6 bases). Germline V gives CDR1 SGHRS, CDR2 YFSETQ. The CDR3 is 15 amino acids. V lost 4 bases and J 6 bases, leaving 19 bases between the germline ends. CDR3 DNA sequence: TGCGCCAGCAGCACGCCAGGGGTGTTGGCCCATGGCTACACCTTC. It codes for CASSTPGVLAHGYTF.

The rearrangement joins TRBV7-3 to TRBJ2-1; 12 bases align to TRBD1. Trimming removed 5 bases from V and 9 bases from J; junction bases left unmatched: 5. The germline V gene has CDR1 SGHTA and CDR2 FQGTGA. The CDR3 sequence is 14 residues long. CDR3 in DNA: TGTGCCAGCAGCCGGGGACAGGGGGCTACTGAGCAGTTCTTC. Its translation is CASSRGQGATEQFF.

The rearrangement joins TRBV7-6 to TRBJ2-3; 11 nucleotides line up with TRBD2. The germline V gene encodes CDR1 SGHVS and CDR2 FNYEAQ. The J segment lost 5 bases and the V segment lost 3 bases, leaving 7 bases of the junction unmatched. This CDR3 comprises 16 residues. This CDR3 is CASSFYSGGAGDTQYF. CDR3 in DNA: TGTGCCAGCAGCTTCTATAGCGGGGGGGCCGGAGATACGCAGTATTTT. The full variable domain, completed using reference TRBV7-6 and TRBJ2-3, is GAGVSQSPRYKVTKRGQDVALRCDPISGHVSLYWYRQALGQGPEFLTYFNYEAQQDKSGLPNDRFSAERPEGSISTLTIQRTEQRDSAMYRCASSFYSGGAGDTQYFGPGTRLTVL.

The V and J genes are TRBV7-9 and TRBJ2-7; 7 nucleotides agree with TRBD1. V was clipped by 5 bases and J by 5 bases; unmatched bases: 6. CDR1 and CDR2 from the germline V gene are SEHNR and FQNEAQ (reference sequence). This CDR3 has 13 amino acids. The CDR3 DNA reads as TGTGCCAGCAGCAAAAGACAGGGTGACGAGCAGTACTTC. Amino acids: CASSKRQGDEQYF.

This clone rates as medium-sized. The chain has TRBV15 and TRBJ2-7; D uncertain. V was trimmed by 0 bases and J by 2 bases, leaving 11 bases between them. Germline V lookup: CDR1 LNHNV, CDR2 YYDKDF (reference sequence). CDR3 length: 15 amino acids. The DNA of the CDR3 is TGTGCCACCAGCAGAGATGCGGCACCCGCCTACGAGCAGTACTTC. Its protein product is CATSRDAAPAYEQYF. Looking up the rest from reference TRBV15 and TRBJ2-7 gives the full variable domain: DAMVIQNPRYQVTQFGKPVTLSCSQTLNHNVMYWYQQKSSQAPKLLFHYYDKDFNNEADTPDNFQSRRPNTSFCFLDIRSPGLGDTAMYLCATSRDAAPAYEQYFGPGTRLTVT.

This chain connects TRBV5-4 to TRBJ2-3, with D unclear. The CDR3 runs 12 residues. The germline V and J ends were trimmed by 1 base and 2 bases, with 2 bases remaining between them. Germline CDR1 and CDR2: SGHNT and YYREEE (reference sequence). In DNA, the CDR3 is TGTGCCAGCAGCTTGTTCACAGATACGCAGTATTTT. Amino acid sequence: CASSLFTDTQYF.

The rearrangement uses TRBV28 and TRBJ2-2; 8 bases are a match to TRBD2. Losses at the gene ends were 8 bases for V and 4 bases for J; bases not matched to a gene: 9. This CDR3 has 15 amino acids. Germline V gene data show CDR1 as MDHEN and CDR2 as SYDVKM. Here the CDR3 reads CASHRGGMRTGELFF. CDR3 nucleotides: TGTGCCAGCCACCGGGGGGGGATGCGCACCGGGGAGCTGTTTTTT.

The chain is built from TRBV4-1 and TRBJ2-7, with D unclear. V dropped 0 bases and J dropped 0 bases, with 6 bases sitting between them. The CDR3 sequence is 14 residues long. Germline V gene lookup returns CDR1 MGHRA and CDR2 YSYEKL. In DNA, the CDR3 is TGCGCCAGCAGCCAAGATCAGGACTCCTACGAGCAGTACTTC. Translated: CASSQDQDSYEQYF.

The CDR3 bases are TGTGCCAGCAGCTTAGGCCCGGGACAGCACAATGAGCAGTTCTTC. This translates into CASSLGPGQHNEQFF. The chain employs TRBV7-2 and TRBJ2-1, with 7 nucleotides matching TRBD1. Germline values: CDR1 SGHTA, CDR2 FQGNSA. This CDR3 region has 15 residues. The V segment lost 1 base and the J segment 5 bases; nucleotides outside the gene matches: 5.

This chain uses TRBV5-1 with TRBJ2-7, with D perhaps TRBD1 (7 bases). Germline CDR1 and CDR2: SGHRS and YFSETQ. The germline V and J ends were trimmed by 4 bases and 3 bases, with 14 bases remaining between them. The CDR3 is 14 residues long. DNA of the CDR3: TGCGCCAGCAGCCCCAGGGGGGAGATCTACGAGCAGTACTTC. Translating gives CASSPRGEIYEQYF.

This chain connects TRBV6-6 to TRBJ2-5; tentatively, D is TRBD1 (6 bases). Per the germline V gene, CDR1 is MNHNY and CDR2 is SVGAGI (reference sequence). Trimming stripped 7 bases from V and 1 base from J, with 10 bases between. The CDR3 totals 13 residues. CDR3 DNA sequence: TGTGCCAGCACCGTGGACAGCCAAGAGACCCAGTACTTC. Translating gives CASTVDSQETQYF.

The rearrangement joins TRBV6-1 to TRBJ2-7; D may be TRBD2 (5 bases). CDR3 length: 15 residues. Germline values: CDR1 MNHNS, CDR2 SASEGT. The V gene lost 1 base and the J gene lost 4 bases, with 14 bases spanning the gap. The chain's CDR3 is CASSEVEVTGYEQYF. The CDR3, as DNA: TGTGCCAGCAGTGAAGTGGAGGTGACGGGATACGAGCAGTACTTC.

The chain carries TRBV30 and TRBJ2-1, with 8 bases identical to TRBD2. Per the germline V gene, CDR1 is GTSNPN and CDR2 is SVGIG (reference sequence). The V gene end was trimmed by 1 base and the J gene end by 4 bases; junction bases not matched to a gene: 6. The CDR3 has 15 amino acids. CDR3 sequence: CAWSGGRQDYNEQFF. The CDR3 DNA reads TGTGCCTGGAGTGGCGGGAGGCAAGATTACAATGAGCAGTTCTTC.

The rearrangement links TRBV7-2 to TRBJ1-5; D gene unclear. The CDR3 loop spans 16 amino acids. V shed 2 bases and J shed 2 bases, with 13 bases lying between them. Germline CDR1 is SGHTA and CDR2 is FQGNSA. Here the CDR3 DNA reads TGTGCCAGCAGCTTATATGGCGGCGGTGGCAATCAGCCCCAGCATTTT. Translated, it gives CASSLYGGGGNQPQHF.

This chain uses TRBV6-1 with TRBJ2-5; possible D gene TRBD1, 6 bases. Trimming shortened V by 8 bases and J by 5 bases, and 15 bases separated the two germline ends. Germline CDR1 and CDR2: MNHNS and SASEGT. This CDR3 contains 13 residues. CDR3 sequence reads: CASLQGFRETQYF. CDR3 nucleotides: TGTGCCAGCTTACAGGGATTTAGGGAGACCCAGTACTTC.

V gene TRBV6-4 combines with J gene TRBJ1-3; no clear D. Germline CDR1 reads MRHNA; CDR2 reads SNTAGT. CDR3 length: 14 residues. V was pared by 5 bases and J by 0 bases, with 8 bases between. For the CDR3, the DNA is TGTGCCAGCAGTTTTCGGGGCTCTGGAAACACCATATATTTT. Its protein is CASSFRGSGNTIYF.

This chain's CDR3 is CASNPEAYEQYF. The CDR3, as DNA: TGTGCCAGCAACCCAGAGGCCTACGAGCAGTACTTC. The chain is built from TRBV2 and TRBJ2-5; D remains unclear. Matching the DNA end better, TRBJ2-7 makes the J call doubtful. The CDR3 is 12 residues long. Germline-derived CDR1 and CDR2 are SNHLY and FYNNEI.

The chain joins TRBV6-5 to TRBJ2-3, with TRBD2 matching over 8 bases. This CDR3 comprises 15 residues. CDR1 is MNHEY and CDR2 is SVGAGI in the germline V gene. V gave up 7 bases and J gave up 2 bases; unmatched junction bases: 8. CDR3 in amino acids: CASTPSGLATDTQYF. CDR3 nucleotide sequence: TGTGCCAGCACCCCATCCGGACTAGCCACAGATACGCAGTATTTT.

In its sample, this clone was seen once. The CDR3 DNA sequence: TGTGCCAGCAGAAACCGTTGGGGCGAGCAGTACTTC. Amino acid sequence: CASRNRWGEQYF. The rearrangement links TRBV28 to TRBJ2-5; the D is unclear. The end of the DNA aligns better with TRBJ2-7, so the J call may be wrong. The CDR3 runs to 12 residues. The germline CDR1 and CDR2 sequences are MDHEN and SYDVKM.

The chain employs TRBV30 and TRBJ2-3; 15 nucleotides match TRBD2. Looked up from germline, CDR1 is GTSNPN and CDR2 is SVGIG (reference sequence). This CDR3 contains 15 residues. With V trimmed by 5 bases and J by 10 bases, 10 bases remained unmatched. This CDR3 reads CAWDRSGLAGGAQYF. The CDR3 bases are TGTGCCTGGGACAGATCGGGACTAGCGGGGGGAGCGCAGTATTTT.

The chain is built from TRBV28 and TRBJ2-7; possibly TRBD2 for D (7 bases). The germline CDR1 and CDR2 sequences are MDHEN and SYDVKM. The CDR3 runs to 13 residues. The germline V and J ends were trimmed by 7 bases and 2 bases, with 12 bases remaining between them. The CDR3 DNA is TGTGCCAGCACGGCGGGGGCCCCCTACGAGCAGTACTTC. Protein product: CASTAGAPYEQYF.

The sample holds a few counts of this clone. V and J are TRBV27 and TRBJ2-3, with 9 bases identical to TRBD2. The CDR3 totals 17 residues. Per the germline V gene, CDR1 is MNHEY and CDR2 is SMNVEV (reference sequence). Trimming removed 1 base from V and 9 bases from J; junction bases left unmatched: 14. The CDR3 DNA reads as TGTGCCAGCAGTTTATTGTCTAGCGGGGCCCGCTCACGGACGCAGTATTTT. This sequence encodes CASSLLSSGARSRTQYF.

The chain uses TRBV28 and TRBJ2-4, with 8 bases that match TRBD1. The V gene end was trimmed by 6 bases and the J gene end by 4 bases; junction bases not matched to a gene: 11. Germline values: CDR1 MDHEN, CDR2 SYDVKM. The CDR3 spans 16 residues. In DNA, the CDR3 is TGTGCCAGCAGAACCTCCGGGACAGGAGGAAAAAACATTCAGTACTTC. It is translated as CASRTSGTGGKNIQYF. Together with reference TRBV28 and TRBJ2-4, the CDR3 gives the full variable domain: DVKVTQSSRYLVKRTGEKVFLECVQDMDHENMFWYRQDPGLGLRLIYFSYDVKMKEKGDIPEGYSVSREKKERFSLILESASTNQTSMYLCASRTSGTGGKNIQYFGAGTRLSVL.